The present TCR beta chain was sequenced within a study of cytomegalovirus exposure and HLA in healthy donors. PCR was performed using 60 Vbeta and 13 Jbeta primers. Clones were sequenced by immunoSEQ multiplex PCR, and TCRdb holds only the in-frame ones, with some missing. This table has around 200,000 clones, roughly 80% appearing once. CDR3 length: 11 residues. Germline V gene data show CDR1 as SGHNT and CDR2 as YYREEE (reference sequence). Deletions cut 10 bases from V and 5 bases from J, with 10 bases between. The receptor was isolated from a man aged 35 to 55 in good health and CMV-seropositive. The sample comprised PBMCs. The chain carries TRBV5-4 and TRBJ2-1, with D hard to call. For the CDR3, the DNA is TGTGCCTTCCCAGGTAACAATGAGCAGTTCTTC. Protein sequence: CAFPGNNEQFF.